This T cell receptor beta chain appears in the sequencing data of a study of blood T cell repertoires in COVID-19. The CDR3 runs to 16 residues. J gave up 2 bases and V 6 bases, and 9 bases lay outside the gene matches. From germline, CDR1 is MDHEN and CDR2 SYDVKM. Per the study methods: Nucleated cell counts were estimated from reference gene primer amplification. Measured with immunoSEQ multiplex PCR; TCRdb has only the in-frame clones, and not every one. Clone size and the V and J calls come from that table; the DNA yielded D and trimming. The table lists about 100,000 clones, more than 70% of them singletons.

The source of this sequence is a man over 45 with active or convalescent COVID-19. The J gene is TRBJ1-5, the V gene TRBV28, with 8 positions matching TRBD1. Sequences were obtained from peripheral blood. The CDR3 spells CASSLWTGYGNQPQHF. CDR3 DNA: TGTGCCAGCAGCCTCTGGACAGGGTATGGCAATCAGCCCCAGCATTTT. Full variable domain (missing parts from reference TRBV28 and TRBJ1-5): DVKVTQSSRYLVKRTGEKVFLECVQDMDHENMFWYRQDPGLGLRLIYFSYDVKMKEKGDIPEGYSVSREKKERFSLILESASTNQTSMYLCASSLWTGYGNQPQHFGDGTRLSIL.